The clone carrying this TCR beta chain has ten or more counts. The data stem from a study of T-cell reconstitution after alpha-beta-depleted transplantation in children. Construction of the TCRbeta library involved unique molecular identifiers. MiXCR, run by TCRdb on the PCR reads, gives a single entry per CDR3 protein. The table records 240,000 or so distinct CDR3 sequences, around 12% of them present only once. V shed 0 bases and J shed 6 bases, with 7 bases lying between them. CDR1 SGHDT and CDR2 YYEEEE come from the germline V gene. CDR3 length: 12 residues. This chain uses TRBV5-6 with TRBJ2-7; tentative D call: TRBD2 (5 bases). The clonotype originates from a human donor who donated a stem cell graft to a child with acute lymphoblastic leukemia. Source: PBMCs from the stem cell graft donor, taken from the stem cell graft. DNA of the CDR3: TGTGCCAGCAGCTTGGTGGGAGCCGAGCAGTACTTC. Its translation: CASSLVGAEQYF.